The 17 T cell receptor beta chains presented below share a single source sample, sequenced in a study of blood T cell repertoires in COVID-19. Clones were read by immunoSEQ multiplex PCR, and TCRdb kept only the in-frame ones, dropping some. Here the sample spans approximately 88,000 clones, around three quarters being singletons. Sequenced sample: peripheral blood. These TCRs come from a woman aged 80 or over with acute or convalescent COVID-19.

The chain couples TRBV18 to TRBJ2-3; the match to TRBD2 covers 11 bases. Germline values: CDR1 KGHSH, CDR2 LQKENI. The CDR3 runs 14 residues. The ends lost 5 bases at V and 5 bases at J; junction bases unmatched: 3. The CDR3 loop reads CASSTLAGEDTQYF. The CDR3 bases are TGTGCCAGCTCAACACTAGCGGGGGAAGATACGCAGTATTTT.

V gene TRBV12-3 or TRBV12-4 combines with J gene TRBJ2-7; 7 nucleotides line up with TRBD1. The CDR3 spans 13 residues. V shed 2 bases, J shed 6 bases, and the junction held 4 bases outside the gene matches. In DNA form, the CDR3 reads TGTGCCAGCAGTTTAAGGGGGCGAAGCGAGCAGTACTTC. It yields the protein CASSLRGRSEQYF.

This clone was picked up a small number of times. The V and J genes are TRBV11-2 and TRBJ1-3, with D hard to call. The CDR3 is 15 amino acids. Deletions cut 2 bases from V and 2 bases from J, with 10 bases between. From germline, CDR1 is SGHAT and CDR2 FQNNGV. The CDR3 reads CASSLSRGTGNTIYF. CDR3 in DNA: TGTGCCAGCAGCTTATCTCGAGGAACTGGAAACACCATATATTTT. Complete variable domain (other parts from reference TRBV11-2 and TRBJ1-3): EAGVAQSPRYKIIEKRQSVAFWCNPISGHATLYWYQQILGQGPKLLIQFQNNGVVDDSQLPKDRFSAERLKGVDSTLKIQPAKLEDSAVYLCASSLSRGTGNTIYFGEGSWLTVV.

This chain joins TRBV21-1 and TRBJ2-5; no DNA check was done on the table's D call, TRBD1. TRBV21-1 is deemed a pseudogene. This CDR3 comprises 13 residues. The CDR3 coding sequence is TGTGCCAACACAGGACACCTCTGGGAGACCCAGTACTTC. Its translation: CANTGHLWETQYF.

The chain has TRBV19 and TRBJ1-2, with 7 bases lining up with TRBD1. Germline CDR1 LNHDA, CDR2 SQIVND (reference sequence). V was clipped by 4 bases and J by 4 bases; unmatched bases: 6. The CDR3 extends over 14 amino acids. The CDR3 nucleotides read TGTGCCAGTAGTAAAATAACAGGGGCCTATGGCTACACCTTC. Amino acids: CASSKITGAYGYTF.

The chain recombines TRBV21-1 with TRBJ2-2; TRBD1 is the table's D call and was not checked against the DNA. TRBV21-1 is given as a pseudogene. The CDR3 length is 15 residues. Here the CDR3 DNA reads TGTGCCAGCAGCCCTCCGGGACAGGGTCCCGGGGAGCTGTTTTTT. This translates into CASSPPGQGPGELFF.

The rearrangement uses TRBV9 and TRBJ2-7; 8 nucleotides match TRBD1. V was clipped by 1 base and J by 2 bases; unmatched bases: 8. The length of the CDR3 is 16 residues. Germline assignment: CDR1 SGDLS and CDR2 YYNGEE. CDR3 nucleotide sequence: TGTGCCAGCAGCGTAAGAGGAGAGACAGGGGCCTACGAGCAGTACTTC. It codes for CASSVRGETGAYEQYF.

The chain uses TRBV19 and TRBJ1-5; the match to TRBD1 covers 8 bases. V dropped 2 bases and J dropped 2; count of bases not matched to a gene: 2. This CDR3 spans 15 amino acids. Looked up from germline, CDR1 is LNHDA and CDR2 is SQIVND (reference sequence). Here the CDR3 reads CASSIMTGGNQPQHF. The CDR3, as DNA: TGTGCCAGTAGTATAATGACAGGGGGCAATCAGCCCCAGCATTTT.

This clone was counted between two and nine times. The chain recombines TRBV6-6 with TRBJ2-7, with 7 bases identical to TRBD2. The V gene's germline CDR1 is MNHNY and CDR2 SVGAGI (reference sequence). V shed 2 bases and J 5 bases; nucleotides not matched to a gene: 9. This CDR3 is built from 15 residues. CDR3 region: CASSYEGGALHEQYF. DNA of the CDR3: TGTGCCAGCAGTTACGAGGGAGGGGCTTTGCACGAGCAGTACTTC.

The gene calls are TRBV6-1 and TRBJ1-6; 8 nucleotides line up with TRBD1. This CDR3 contains 17 residues. J lost 3 bases, V lost 3 bases, and 7 bases had no gene match. In germline, CDR1 is MNHNS, CDR2 SASEGT. The CDR3 DNA reads TGTGCCAGCAGTGATCCCGGACAGGGAGTCTATAATTCACCCCTCCACTTT. Amino acid sequence: CASSDPGQGVYNSPLHF.

This chain uses TRBV11-3 with TRBJ2-2; possible D gene TRBD2, 5 bases. The germline CDR1 and CDR2 sequences are SGHNT and YENEEA. This CDR3 has 15 residues. Trimming shortened V by 2 bases and J by 6 bases, and 13 bases separated the two germline ends. CDR3 nucleotides: TGTGCCAGCAGCTTACCGGGGTTGGAAGCCGGGGAGCTGTTTTTT. Protein product: CASSLPGLEAGELFF.

The V gene is TRBV6-5, the J gene TRBJ1-2; TRBD1 matches 12 bases. J was trimmed by 2 bases and V by 2 bases; bases with no gene match: 3. The CDR3 runs 16 residues. From germline, CDR1 is MNHEY and CDR2 SVGAGI. CDR3 nucleotide sequence: TGTGCCAGCAGTTACAGTGGGACAGGGGGCAACTATGGCTACACCTTC. Its protein product is CASSYSGTGGNYGYTF.

The chain has TRBV20-1 and TRBJ2-2; the match to TRBD2 covers 9 bases. Per the germline V gene, CDR1 is DFQATT and CDR2 is SNEGSKA (reference sequence). The CDR3 is 18 residues long. The junction had 16 bases not matched to a gene; V was cut back by 3 bases and J by 5 bases. The CDR3 region is CSASLAGRVLVMTGELFF. DNA of the CDR3: TGCAGTGCTAGTCTAGCGGGAAGGGTGTTGGTCATGACCGGGGAGCTGTTTTTT.

V usage is TRBV6-5 and J usage is TRBJ1-1, with a possible D match to TRBD1 (5 bases). Germline V gene sequence: CDR1 MNHEY, CDR2 SVGAGI. V lost 2 bases and J lost 5, with 12 bases in between. This CDR3 region has 14 residues. The CDR3 loop is CASSYLGRGTEAFF. The DNA for the CDR3 is TGTGCCAGCAGTTACCTAGGGCGGGGGACTGAAGCTTTCTTT.

This rearrangement joins TRBV5-4 to TRBJ2-3; TRBD2 matches at 14 bases. The V segment lost 4 bases and the J segment 8 bases; nucleotides outside the gene matches: 9. Germline V gene sequence: CDR1 SGHNT, CDR2 YYREEE (reference sequence). The length of the CDR3 is 16 residues. The CDR3 loop reads CASSPMTSGRVGTQYF. The CDR3 nucleotides read TGTGCCAGCAGCCCCATGACTAGCGGGAGGGTAGGTACGCAGTATTTT. Filled out from reference TRBV5-4 and TRBJ2-3, the complete variable domain reads ETGVTQSPTHLIKTRGQQVTLRCSSQSGHNTVSWYQQALGQGPQFIFQYYREEENGRGNFPPRFSGLQFPNYSSELNVNALELDDSALYLCASSPMTSGRVGTQYFGPGTRLTVL.

J is TRBJ2-1 and V is TRBV3-1 (or the pseudogene TRBV3-2), with D maybe TRBD2 (5 bases). V lost 0 bases, J lost 1 base, and 10 bases lay in between. Looked up from germline, CDR1 is LGHDT and CDR2 is YNNKEL (reference sequence). The CDR3 totals 16 residues. CDR3 bases: TGTGCCAGCAGCCAAGATTTGGACTGGTCCTACAATGAGCAGTTCTTC. Protein: CASSQDLDWSYNEQFF.

This chain joins TRBV6-5 and TRBJ2-2; D is unclear. From germline, CDR1 is MNHEY and CDR2 SVGAGI. CDR3 length equals 13 residues. V lost 4 bases, J lost 5 bases, and 8 bases lay in between. The CDR3 nucleotides are TGTGCCAGCAGTTTGCAGATTACCGGGGAGCTGTTTTTT. This encodes CASSLQITGELFF.